Listed here are 2 T cell receptor beta chains from one sample, sequenced in a study of beta chain features in type 1 diabetes. Expressed TCRB transcripts were sequenced, since all the RNA that had been isolated was reverse transcribed. The table came from immunoSEQ multiplex PCR; TCRdb's copy has only in-frame clones and leaves some out. The sample has about 470,000 clones, about 32% seen once. Sequencing input: naive CD4+ T cells from blood. These receptors all stem from a man between 18 and 35 years old in good health.

The J gene is TRBJ2-3, the V gene TRBV9; perhaps TRBD2 as D (5 bases). The CDR3 runs to 14 residues. Germline CDR1 is SGDLS and CDR2 is YYNGEE. Trimming cost V 4 bases and J 7 bases, with 16 bases left between them. CDR3 protein: CASSPPAGLNTQYF. CDR3 bases: TGTGCCAGCAGCCCTCCCGCGGGTTTGAATACGCAGTATTTT.

This chain joins TRBV7-9 and TRBJ2-1, with a tentative D call TRBD1 (6 bases). This CDR3 comprises 15 residues. Germline loops: CDR1 SEHNR, CDR2 FQNEAQ (reference sequence). Trimming removed 2 bases from V and 2 bases from J, with 10 bases in between. The CDR3: CASSLTQGTYNEQFF. DNA for the CDR3: TGTGCCAGCAGCTTAACCCAGGGGACCTACAATGAGCAGTTCTTC.